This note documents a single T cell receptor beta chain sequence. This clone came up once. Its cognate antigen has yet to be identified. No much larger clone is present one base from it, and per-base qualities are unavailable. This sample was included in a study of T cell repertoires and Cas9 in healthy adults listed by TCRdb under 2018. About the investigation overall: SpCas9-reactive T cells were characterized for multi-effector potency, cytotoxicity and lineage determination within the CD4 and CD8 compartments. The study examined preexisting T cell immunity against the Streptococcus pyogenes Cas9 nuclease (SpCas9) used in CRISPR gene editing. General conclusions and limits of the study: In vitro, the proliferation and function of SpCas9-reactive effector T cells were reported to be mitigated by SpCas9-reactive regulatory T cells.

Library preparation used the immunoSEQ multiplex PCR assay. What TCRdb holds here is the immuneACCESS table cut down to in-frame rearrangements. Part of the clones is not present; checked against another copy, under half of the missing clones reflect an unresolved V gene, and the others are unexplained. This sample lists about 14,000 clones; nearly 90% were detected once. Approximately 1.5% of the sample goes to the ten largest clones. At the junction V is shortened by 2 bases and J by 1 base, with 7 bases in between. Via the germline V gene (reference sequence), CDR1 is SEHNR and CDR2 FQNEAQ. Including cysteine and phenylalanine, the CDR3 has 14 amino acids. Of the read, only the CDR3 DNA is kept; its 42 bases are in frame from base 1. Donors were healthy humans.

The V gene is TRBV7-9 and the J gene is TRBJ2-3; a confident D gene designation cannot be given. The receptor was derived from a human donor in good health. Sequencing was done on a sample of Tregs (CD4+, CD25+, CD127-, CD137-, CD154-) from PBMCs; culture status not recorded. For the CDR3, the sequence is CASSLRAGTDTQYF. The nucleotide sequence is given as TGTGCCAGCAGCTTACGGGCAGGCACAGATACGCAGTATTTT.